The 4 T cell receptor beta chains below come from one sample, sequenced in a study of identical twins. TCRdb re-analysed the 5' RACE reads in MiXCR, keeping a single row per CDR3 protein. The table has 500,000 to 650,000 distinct CDR3 sequences, 20% to 25% seen once. These data also formed part of another study, on yellow fever vaccine responses in identical twins.

The sequenced sample was CD4+ T cells sorted from blood. These receptors were taken from a woman between 18 and 29 years old in good health.

This clonotype was seen a handful of times. The rearrangement links TRBV6-1 to TRBJ1-5, with TRBD1 identical over 7 bases. The CDR3 totals 16 residues. Germline-derived CDR1 and CDR2 are MNHNS and SASEGT. V lost 10 bases to trimming and J lost 0 bases; unmatched junction nucleotides: 12. As DNA, the CDR3 is TGTGCCATGTTGACAGGGCCTCTTTATAGCAATCAGCCCCAGCATTTT. Its translation: CAMLTGPLYSNQPQHF.

This clonotype was seen a few times. The genes are TRBV6-6 and TRBJ1-1; D perhaps matches TRBD1 (5 bases). Trimming took 7 bases from V and 5 from J, leaving 14 bases between them. CDR3 length: 13 residues. The germline gives CDR1 MNHNY, CDR2 SVGAGI (reference sequence). DNA of the CDR3: TGTGCCAGCACCAAACCGGGGGGGACTGAAGCTTTCTTT. This encodes CASTKPGGTEAFF.

The CDR3 protein is CASGGVGNTEQYF. The CDR3 DNA is TGTGCCAGCGGGGGGGTCGGGAATACCGAGCAGTACTTC. The chain carries TRBV6-1 and TRBJ2-7; 7 positions agree with TRBD2. Germline V gives CDR1 MNHNS, CDR2 SASEGT. V gave up 8 bases and J gave up 6 bases; unmatched junction bases: 10. CDR3 length: 13 residues.

Ten or more counts support this clonotype. CDR3 region: CASSPTVAGEKLFF. CDR3 nucleotide sequence: TGTGCCAGCAGCCCTACCGTGGCGGGGGAAAAACTGTTTTTT. The chain has TRBV9 and TRBJ1-4; D ambiguous. The V gene lost 4 bases and the J gene lost 8 bases, with 15 bases spanning the gap. This CDR3 has 14 amino acids. CDR1 is SGDLS and CDR2 is YYNGEE in the germline V gene.